A selection of T cell receptor beta chains follows, all from one sample in a study of T cells in Graves' hyperthyroidism and ophthalmopathy. TCRdb re-called the multiplex PCR reads with MiXCR, one entry per CDR3 protein. The repertoire holds almost 500,000 distinct CDR3 sequences, with 22% as singletons. The material sequenced was blood. The source is a woman between 70 and 85 years old with Graves' ophthalmopathy. Each CDR3 is given with its conserved first and last residue. D genes are given only for firm matches. A clone size is listed for some rows: how often the clone was seen (once, few, many), or a class if it is expanded.

CDR3nt: TGTGCCAGCAGCTTGGCCCCTAATGCGAACACCGGGGAGCTGTTTTTT
CDR3aa: CASSLAPNANTGELFF
v_gene: TRBV5-4
j_gene: TRBJ2-2
d_gene: -
abundance: -

CDR3nt: TGTGCCAGCAGAGAGGGGGGAGTCCGACAAGAGACCCAGTACTTC
CDR3aa: CASREGGVRQETQYF
v_gene: TRBV2
j_gene: TRBJ2-5
d_gene: -
abundance: many

CDR3nt: TGTGCCAGCTCAAACAGGGGCTACAATGAGCAGTTCTTC
CDR3aa: CASSNRGYNEQFF
v_gene: TRBV18
j_gene: TRBJ2-1
d_gene: TRBD1
abundance: -

CDR3nt: TGCGCCAGCAGCGCAGCGAACTCTGGAAACACCATATATTTT
CDR3aa: CASSAANSGNTIYF
v_gene: TRBV5-1
j_gene: TRBJ1-3
d_gene: -
abundance: -

CDR3nt: TGCGCCAGCAGCTTGGCCTTGGGGCTGGCAGATACGCAGTATTTT
CDR3aa: CASSLALGLADTQYF
v_gene: TRBV5-1
j_gene: TRBJ2-3
d_gene: -
abundance: -

CDR3nt: TGCAGTGCTAGATATCAGGGGACCCAACCCCAGCATTTT
CDR3aa: CSARYQGTQPQHF
v_gene: TRBV20-1
j_gene: TRBJ1-5
d_gene: -
abundance: few

CDR3nt: TGTGCCAGTAGTATAGTAGGTGGCCTGATCGGCACAGATACGCAGTATTTT
CDR3aa: CASSIVGGLIGTDTQYF
v_gene: TRBV19
j_gene: TRBJ2-3
d_gene: -
abundance: -

CDR3nt: TGTGCCAGCAGCTCCGCATCAGATACGCAGTATTTT
CDR3aa: CASSSASDTQYF
v_gene: TRBV7-9
j_gene: TRBJ2-3
d_gene: -
abundance: many

CDR3nt: TGTGCCAGCAGTACTAGCGGGGGGATATACGAGCAGTACTTC
CDR3aa: CASSTSGGIYEQYF
v_gene: TRBV3-1
j_gene: TRBJ2-7
d_gene: TRBD2
abundance: few

CDR3nt: TGTGCCAGCACCAGACAGGGGGCAGGAAACACCATATATTTT
CDR3aa: CASTRQGAGNTIYF
v_gene: TRBV9
j_gene: TRBJ1-3
d_gene: TRBD1
abundance: few

CDR3nt: TGTGCCAGTAGAAGAGGACAGAATAGCAATCAGCCCCAGCATTTT
CDR3aa: CASRRGQNSNQPQHF
v_gene: TRBV19
j_gene: TRBJ1-5
d_gene: -
abundance: few

CDR3nt: TGCAGTGCTAGTACGGGATTCGATGAGCAGTTCTTC
CDR3aa: CSASTGFDEQFF
v_gene: TRBV20-1
j_gene: TRBJ2-1
d_gene: -
abundance: few

CDR3nt: TGTGCCAGCAGTGAACTAGCGTTTGAGCAGTTCTTC
CDR3aa: CASSELAFEQFF
v_gene: TRBV6-2/TRBV6-3
j_gene: TRBJ2-1
d_gene: TRBD2
abundance: few

CDR3nt: TGTGCCAGCAGCTTACTGCGGGAGGTATCCTACAATGAGCAGTTCTTC
CDR3aa: CASSLLREVSYNEQFF
v_gene: TRBV5-6
j_gene: TRBJ2-1
d_gene: TRBD2
abundance: -

CDR3nt: TGCAGTGCTAGCAGGGTAGGAGGAAACACCATATATTTT
CDR3aa: CSASRVGGNTIYF
v_gene: TRBV20-1
j_gene: TRBJ1-3
d_gene: -
abundance: -

CDR3nt: TGTGCCAGCAGCTCAGGCCCTAGCGGGAAATACAATGAGCAGTTCTTC
CDR3aa: CASSSGPSGKYNEQFF
v_gene: TRBV7-3
j_gene: TRBJ2-1
d_gene: TRBD2
abundance: few

CDR3nt: TGCGCCAGCAGCAAATCGTTCACTAGCGGGAGTATCGAGCAGTTCTTC
CDR3aa: CASSKSFTSGSIEQFF
v_gene: TRBV5-1
j_gene: TRBJ2-1
d_gene: TRBD2
abundance: -

CDR3nt: TGCGCCAGCAGCTTACGGACAGGGTCCAATTCACCCCTCCACTTT
CDR3aa: CASSLRTGSNSPLHF
v_gene: TRBV5-1
j_gene: TRBJ1-6
d_gene: TRBD1
abundance: -

CDR3nt: TGTGCCAGCAGCCAGGGATTGGACGGGGGAGGGGGAAACACTGAAGCTTTCTTT
CDR3aa: CASSQGLDGGGGNTEAFF
v_gene: TRBV7-9
j_gene: TRBJ1-1
d_gene: -
abundance: -

CDR3nt: TGTGCCAGCTCACCGCAACCCAGAGGAGCTAACACTGAAGCTTTCTTT
CDR3aa: CASSPQPRGANTEAFF
v_gene: TRBV18
j_gene: TRBJ1-1
d_gene: -
abundance: few

CDR3nt: TGTGCCAGCAGCCCGGGTCCTCTCAACGAGCAGTACTTC
CDR3aa: CASSPGPLNEQYF
v_gene: TRBV11-2
j_gene: TRBJ2-7
d_gene: -
abundance: many

CDR3nt: TGTGCCAGCAGCTTGCGGGGCAGGGGCGGCTATGGCTACACCTTC
CDR3aa: CASSLRGRGGYGYTF
v_gene: TRBV7-9
j_gene: TRBJ1-2
d_gene: -
abundance: few

CDR3nt: TGTGCCAGCAGTCTCGGACAGAATCAGCCCCAGCATTTT
CDR3aa: CASSLGQNQPQHF
v_gene: TRBV12-3/TRBV12-4
j_gene: TRBJ1-5
d_gene: -
abundance: many